The 18 T cell receptor beta chains below come from one sample, sequenced in a study of Graves' ophthalmopathy and Graves' hyperthyroidism. TCR beta CDR3 amplification used RNA transcripts. The workflow started with a first-round RT-PCR run with HTBI primers and then moved on to a second-round multiplex PCR. Via MiXCR, TCRdb re-called the multiplex PCR reads, giving one row per CDR3 protein. The data contain under 350,000 distinct CDR3 sequences, roughly 15% of them singletons. Sequences were obtained from peripheral blood. All receptors come from an adult man with Graves' ophthalmopathy.

The chain has TRBV12-3 or TRBV12-4 and TRBJ1-2, with 10 bases aligning to TRBD1. V dropped 6 bases and J dropped 9; count of bases not matched to a gene: 7. This CDR3 contains 13 residues. Here the CDR3 reads CASRGTGDNRYTF. For the CDR3, the DNA is TGTGCCAGCAGAGGGACAGGGGATAATCGCTACACCTTC.

This clonotype appeared many times. A read error may explain this, as a much larger clone is one base away. The chain is built from TRBV7-2 and TRBJ1-1, with D perhaps matching TRBD1 (6 bases). The CDR3 has 15 residues. Germline V gene lookup returns CDR1 SGHTA and CDR2 FQGNSA. V dropped 5 bases and J dropped 6 bases, with 19 bases sitting between them. The CDR3 spells CASSKGRGLGAEAFF. In DNA form, the CDR3 reads TGTGCCAGCAGCAAGGGGAGGGGGTTGGGCGCTGAAGCTTTCTTT.

This clonotype occurred many times. The rearrangement joins TRBV5-4 to TRBJ2-2; TRBD2 agrees at 8 bases. The germline gives CDR1 SGHNT, CDR2 YYREEE (reference sequence). V lost 4 bases, J lost 7 bases, and 6 bases stayed unmatched. CDR3 length: 14 amino acids. CDR3 amino acids: CASSTTGGYGELFF. CDR3 nucleotides: TGTGCCAGCAGCACCACGGGAGGGTACGGGGAGCTGTTTTTT.

This clonotype was detected many times. The CDR3: CATSDGSYEQYF. The CDR3, as DNA: TGTGCCACCAGTGACGGGAGCTACGAGCAGTACTTC. J is TRBJ2-7 and V is TRBV24-1; D possibly corresponds to TRBD2 (6 bases). With 4 bases removed from V and 3 bases from J, the gap between germline ends came to 6 bases. CDR1 and CDR2 (germline): KGHDR, SFDVKD. There are 12 residues in the CDR3.

CDR3 nucleotides: TGTGCCAGCAGGAGGACTAGCGGGATGAACGAGCAGTACTTC. Translated: CASRRTSGMNEQYF. This rearrangement joins TRBV10-3 to TRBJ2-7; TRBD2 matches 12 bases. The trim removed 10 bases at V and 5 bases at J, leaving 9 bases unmatched. The germline V gene has CDR1 ENHRY and CDR2 SYGVKD. This CDR3 has 14 residues.

In its sample, this clonotype was seen many times. V gene TRBV7-2 combines with J gene TRBJ2-7, with TRBD1 matching 8 bases. This CDR3 is 14 amino acids long. The trim removed 5 bases at V and 6 bases at J, leaving 9 bases unmatched. Per the germline V gene, CDR1 is SGHTA and CDR2 is FQGNSA. CDR3 residues: CASSPRTGWLEQYF. The CDR3 nucleotides are TGTGCCAGCAGCCCGCGGACAGGGTGGCTCGAGCAGTACTTC. Full variable domain (missing parts from reference TRBV7-2 and TRBJ2-7): GAGVSQSPSNKVTEKGKDVELRCDPISGHTALYWYRQSLGQGLEFLIYFQGNSAPDKSGLPSDRFSAERTGGSVSTLTIQRTQQEDSAVYLCASSPRTGWLEQYFGPGTRLTVT.

This clonotype was seen at least ten times. J is TRBJ1-2 and V is TRBV15, with a weak D call TRBD1 (5 bases). Trimming took 5 bases from V and 7 from J, leaving 23 bases between them. This CDR3 has 16 residues. Looked up from germline, CDR1 is LNHNV and CDR2 is YYDKDF (reference sequence). CDR3 residues: CATSSLFRGAPGGYTF. The CDR3, as DNA: TGTGCCACCAGCTCCCTGTTCCGGGGCGCGCCGGGTGGCTACACCTTC.

The table lists this clonotype with many counts. CDR3 nucleotides: TGTGCCAGTAGTATCCTGGCGGGCACAGATACGCAGTATTTT. Its protein product is CASSILAGTDTQYF. The genes are TRBV19 and TRBJ2-3; no definite D call. The CDR3 sequence is 14 residues long. Trimming stripped 3 bases from V and 1 base from J, with 8 bases between. Per the germline V gene, CDR1 is LNHDA and CDR2 is SQIVND (reference sequence). Together with reference TRBV19 and TRBJ2-3, the CDR3 gives the full variable domain: DGGITQSPKYLFRKEGQNVTLSCEQNLNHDAMYWYRQDPGQGLRLIYYSQIVNDFQKGDIAEGYSVSREKKESFPLTVTSAQKNPTAFYLCASSILAGTDTQYFGPGTRLTVL.

This clonotype has ten or more counts. The J gene is TRBJ1-2, the V gene TRBV6-1; D call uncertain. With 1 base removed from V and 3 bases from J, the gap between germline ends came to 9 bases. The CDR3 totals 14 residues. Germline V gene lookup returns CDR1 MNHNS and CDR2 SASEGT. CDR3 loop: CASSEVVGDYGYTF. The DNA for the CDR3 is TGTGCCAGCAGTGAAGTGGTAGGAGACTATGGCTACACCTTC.

This clonotype came up many times. This chain uses TRBV6-1 with TRBJ2-7, with TRBD1 matching over 11 bases. Germline trimming cut 5 bases from V and 2 bases from J; bases unmatched to any gene: 5. CDR1 is MNHNS, CDR2 SASEGT, per germline. CDR3 length: 15 residues. DNA for the CDR3: TGTGCCAGCAGTCCGCCGGGACAGGGGGCCTACGAGCAGTACTTC. Residues: CASSPPGQGAYEQYF.

This clonotype was observed at least ten times. This chain connects TRBV11-1 to TRBJ2-7; 7 bases line up with TRBD1. The CDR3 sequence is 16 residues long. V was pared by 3 bases and J by 2 bases, with 10 bases of the junction left unmatched. Germline V CDR1 and CDR2: SGHAT, FQDESV (reference sequence). CDR3 loop: CASSLTGKGSPYEQYF. The DNA of the CDR3 is TGTGCCAGCAGCTTGACAGGGAAGGGATCTCCCTACGAGCAGTACTTC.

In this sample, this clonotype turned up many times. The chain carries TRBV30 and TRBJ1-2, with 7 bases aligning to TRBD1. The CDR3 runs to 14 residues. V lost 1 base and J lost 4; bases outside the gene matches: 6. Germline CDR1 and CDR2: GTSNPN and SVGIG (reference sequence). CDR3 amino acids: CAWSGDSNFYGYTF. The CDR3 DNA follows: TGTGCCTGGAGTGGGGACAGCAACTTCTATGGCTACACCTTC.

This clonotype was detected many times. This rearrangement joins TRBV28 to TRBJ2-7; 9 nucleotides line up with TRBD1. The V gene's germline CDR1 is MDHEN and CDR2 SYDVKM. This CDR3 has 16 residues. The V gene end was trimmed by 6 bases and the J gene end by 1 base; junction bases not matched to a gene: 10. As DNA, the CDR3 is TGTGCCAGCAGACCCCTCCGGGACAGGGCTTCCTACGAGCAGTACTTC. Translation: CASRPLRDRASYEQYF.

This rearrangement joins TRBV6-5 to TRBJ1-5; TRBD1 matches at 8 bases. The V gene end was trimmed by 2 bases and the J gene end by 0 bases; junction bases not matched to a gene: 6. Germline CDR1 MNHEY, CDR2 SVGAGI. This CDR3 has 17 amino acids. CDR3 DNA: TGTGCCAGCAGTTACGGGCTAGGACAGGGTAGCAATCAGCCCCAGCATTTT. It yields the protein CASSYGLGQGSNQPQHF.

This clonotype was counted many times. Relative to the germline gene, one junction end is altered; a read error may explain this. This rearrangement joins TRBV10-3 to TRBJ1-5; D possibly corresponds to TRBD1 (5 bases). The germline gives CDR1 ENHRY, CDR2 SYGVKD. The CDR3 consists of 12 residues. The CDR3 loop reads CTISGGQSPQHF. The CDR3 region has the DNA TGTACCATCAGTGGGGGTCAGTCGCCCCAGCATTTT.

The gene calls are TRBV3-1 and TRBJ1-5, with D possibly being TRBD1 (5 bases). V lost 4 bases and J 1 base, leaving 17 bases between the germline ends. The CDR3 runs to 17 residues. Germline V gene lookup returns CDR1 LGHDT and CDR2 YNNKEL (reference sequence). CDR3 in DNA: TGTGCCAGCAGCCCTGGCCGGGACGTTCGGAGCAATCAGCCCCAGCATTTT. Its translation: CASSPGRDVRSNQPQHF.

This chain links TRBV20-1 with TRBJ1-1; TRBD1 agrees at 7 bases. CDR1 is DFQATT and CDR2 is SNEGSKA in the germline V gene (reference sequence). V gave up 4 bases and J gave up 0 bases; unmatched junction bases: 5. CDR3 length equals 14 residues. CDR3 region: CSATGGAMNTEAFF. For the CDR3, the DNA is TGCAGTGCTACAGGGGGAGCCATGAACACTGAAGCTTTCTTT.

This clonotype was seen ten or more times. This rearrangement joins TRBV12-3 or TRBV12-4 to TRBJ2-7; 12 bases align to TRBD2. Trimming cost V 6 bases and J 2 bases; bases outside gene matches: 5. The CDR3 spans 15 residues. The CDR3 spells CASSRLAGVPYEQYF. In DNA, the CDR3 is TGTGCCAGCAGCAGACTAGCGGGAGTCCCCTACGAGCAGTACTTC.